The entry below describes one T cell receptor beta chain. The sample is drawn from a study of T cell responses to AZD1222 COVID-19 vaccine. Data came from immunoSEQ multiplex PCR; TCRdb stores just in-frame clones and leaves some out. The sample consists of approximately 100,000 clones, roughly nine tenths of them appearing once. The CDR3 loop spans 13 amino acids. This sequence was found in an adult in good health. The chain joins TRBV12-2 to TRBJ2-3; the table's D call, TRBD2, was not checked against the DNA. TRBV12-2 is a pseudogene segment. This sample comprised peripheral blood, obtained on day 0 of AZD1222 vaccination. CDR3 DNA sequence: TGTGCAAGTCGCTCGAGGACTGGGGATACGCAGTATTTT. This translates into CASRSRTGDTQYF.